The T cell receptor (beta chain) under discussion was sequenced for a study of blood T cell repertoires in COVID-19. Study-wide context: Samples came from the United States, Italy and Spain, spanning acute and convalescent COVID-19. PBMCs, B-cell-depleted T cells, or T cells were the source of the cDNA or gDNA that made up the material.

Authors' processing steps: Counts of nucleated cells, estimated from reference gene primer amplification, were obtained. Only in-frame clones appear in the TCRdb table, and some are missing; sequencing was by immunoSEQ multiplex PCR. That table furnishes V, J and clone size, whereas the DNA furnished D and trimming. Of around 99,000 clones listed, about four fifths are singletons. Unmatched junction bases numbered 13, after V lost 6 bases and J lost 9 bases. The germline V gene encodes CDR1 MNHEY and CDR2 SVGAGI. The CDR3 runs 15 residues. The gene calls are TRBV6-5 and TRBJ2-1; TRBD1 matches at 8 bases. The receptor comes from a human donor in a cohort sampled during active COVID-19. Sequencing was performed on peripheral blood. CDR3 protein: CASSPATGARSEQFF. The CDR3 coding sequence is TGTGCCAGCAGCCCCGCGACAGGGGCGCGGAGTGAGCAGTTCTTC.